These 24 T cell receptor beta chains came from one sample sequenced in a study of T cell responses to AZD1222 COVID-19 vaccine. Measured with immunoSEQ multiplex PCR; TCRdb has only the in-frame clones, and not every one. This table has about 110,000 clones, around 94% appearing once. The material sequenced was peripheral blood, taken on day 0 of AZD1222 vaccination. The origin of the receptors is an adult in good health.

The rearrangement joins TRBV19 to TRBJ1-2; possibly TRBD1 for D (5 bases). Looked up from germline, CDR1 is LNHDA and CDR2 is SQIVND (reference sequence). V shed 4 bases and J shed 2 bases, with 11 bases lying between them. The CDR3 has 14 residues. The CDR3 sequence: CASSRTRGNYGYTF. In DNA form, the CDR3 reads TGTGCCAGTAGTAGAACTAGGGGAAACTATGGCTACACCTTC.

This clone was recorded a few times. This chain connects TRBV5-5 to TRBJ1-2; 10 bases line up with TRBD1. The CDR3 contains 17 residues. Germline assignment: CDR1 SGHKS and CDR2 YYEKEE (reference sequence). The ends lost 0 bases at V and 4 bases at J; junction bases unmatched: 9. CDR3 in amino acids: CASSLGNRDRGLYGYTF. As DNA, the CDR3 is TGTGCCAGCAGCTTGGGAAACCGGGACAGGGGCCTCTATGGCTACACCTTC.

V gene TRBV7-2 combines with J gene TRBJ1-1, with no clear D. CDR3 length: 13 residues. The V gene lost 4 bases and the J gene lost 1 base, with 7 bases spanning the gap. Germline V gene data show CDR1 as SGHTA and CDR2 as FQGNSA. CDR3 in DNA: TGTGCCAGCAGCTACTCGAGGAACACTGAAGCTTTCTTT. Translated: CASSYSRNTEAFF.

V and J are TRBV27 and TRBJ2-5; D possibly corresponds to TRBD1 (5 bases). Trimming removed 0 bases at V and 5 bases at J, with 19 bases between. The CDR3 totals 17 residues. Germline V gene sequence: CDR1 MNHEY, CDR2 SMNVEV (reference sequence). CDR3 nucleotide sequence: TGTGCCAGCAGTTTATCCCCCCCGGCAGGGTTGTTCGAGACCCAGTACTTC. Amino acid sequence: CASSLSPPAGLFETQYF.

The chain employs TRBV27 and TRBJ1-1; tentative D call: TRBD1 (5 bases). CDR1 and CDR2 (germline): MNHEY, SMNVEV (reference sequence). Trimming removed 7 bases at V and 1 base at J, with 13 bases between. The CDR3 covers 14 residues. The CDR3 nucleotides are TGTGCCAGCACCCCGGGACGAGGGAACACTGAAGCTTTCTTT. It encodes CASTPGRGNTEAFF.

The genes are TRBV27 and TRBJ2-2, with a weak D call TRBD2 (5 bases). The length of the CDR3 is 13 residues. CDR1 is MNHEY, CDR2 SMNVEV, per germline (reference sequence). Trimming left V 3 bases short and J 6 bases short, with 8 bases between. The DNA for the CDR3 is TGTGCCAGCAGTTTCCTAGCCTCCGGGGAGCTGTTTTTT. Translating it yields CASSFLASGELFF.

This chain links TRBV6-4 with TRBJ2-1; D perhaps matches TRBD1 (5 bases). Trimming took off 4 bases at V and 6 bases at J, with 16 bases between the two ends. This CDR3 comprises 15 residues. CDR1 is MRHNA, CDR2 SNTAGT, per germline. As DNA, the CDR3 is TGTGCCAGCAGTGTAGGGTTCAGGGTCGGCAATGAGCAGTTCTTC. Amino acid sequence: CASSVGFRVGNEQFF.

This chain uses TRBV28 with TRBJ2-1, with a weak D call TRBD2 (6 bases). Germline V gene data show CDR1 as MDHEN and CDR2 as SYDVKM. V was cut by 3 bases and J by 4 bases, with 13 bases left in between. There are 15 residues in the CDR3. The DNA for the CDR3 is TGTGCCAGCAGTTTTAGGGGAGGAGGGTACAATGAGCAGTTCTTC. It encodes CASSFRGGGYNEQFF.

The rearrangement joins TRBV21-1 to TRBJ1-2. TRBV21-1 is termed a pseudogene. The CDR3 is made up of 14 amino acids. In DNA form, the CDR3 reads TGTGCCAGCAGCAAAGCGGGGGGTTCGGGTGACTACACCTTC. Translated: CASSKAGGSGDYTF.

This rearrangement joins TRBV6-2 or TRBV6-3 to TRBJ1-1, with D possibly being TRBD1 (6 bases). From germline, CDR1 is MNHEY and CDR2 SVGEGT. There are 15 residues in the CDR3. Trimming removed 4 bases at V and 1 base at J, with 13 bases between. CDR3 DNA: TGTGCCAGCAGTTGGGTACAGGGAAGGAACACTGAAGCTTTCTTT. This encodes CASSWVQGRNTEAFF.

This clone was detected only once. The CDR3 reads CASSSGTGLNTEAFF. In nucleotides, the CDR3 is TGTGCCAGCTCATCAGGGACAGGCTTGAACACTGAAGCTTTCTTT. V usage is TRBV18 and J usage is TRBJ1-1; TRBD1 aligns across 8 bases. Per the germline V gene, CDR1 is KGHSH and CDR2 is LQKENI. This CDR3 comprises 15 residues. With V trimmed by 5 bases and J by 0 bases, 5 bases remained unmatched.

The chain is built from TRBV3-1 (or the pseudogene TRBV3-2) and TRBJ2-4; weak D call: TRBD1 (6 bases). V was trimmed by 1 base and J by 0 bases, leaving 13 bases between them. CDR1 and CDR2 from the germline V gene are LGHDT and YNNKEL (reference sequence). This CDR3 is 17 amino acids long. In DNA form, the CDR3 reads TGTGCCAGCAGCCAAGTGGGGGCCTTACTAGCCAAAAACATTCAGTACTTC. It yields the protein CASSQVGALLAKNIQYF.

The count of this clone is one. CDR3 sequence: CAINRLAGAYNEQFF. The CDR3 DNA follows: TGTGCCATAAACCGACTAGCGGGAGCTTACAATGAGCAGTTCTTC. The chain uses TRBV6-5 and TRBJ2-1; 12 bases are a match to TRBD2. Trimming took 10 bases from V and 4 from J; bases not matched to a gene: 8. The germline V gene encodes CDR1 MNHEY and CDR2 SVGAGI. This CDR3 comprises 15 residues.

V is TRBV2 and J is TRBJ1-6; the D gene is possibly TRBD1 (6 bases). Germline assignment: CDR1 SNHLY and CDR2 FYNNEI. Trimming stripped 5 bases from V and 10 bases from J, with 9 bases between. This CDR3 contains 12 residues. The CDR3 DNA reads TGTGCCAGCAGTATTACAGGGTCACCCCTCCACTTT. This sequence encodes CASSITGSPLHF.

The chain carries TRBV7-9 and TRBJ1-1, with a possible D match to TRBD1 (5 bases). This CDR3 is built from 12 residues. Trimming shortened V by 2 bases and J by 6 bases, and 7 bases separated the two germline ends. CDR1 is SEHNR, CDR2 FQNEAQ, per germline (reference sequence). Written as DNA, the CDR3 is TGTGCCAGCAGCTTACAGGGAGCTGAAGCTTTCTTT. Its translation is CASSLQGAEAFF.

This clone has just a few counts. The rearrangement joins TRBV6-5 to TRBJ2-1; D is undetermined. Germline V gene lookup returns CDR1 MNHEY and CDR2 SVGAGI. V lost 2 bases and J 0 bases, leaving 8 bases between the germline ends. The CDR3 sequence is 15 residues long. The CDR3 region is CASSYHPSSYNEQFF. The CDR3 region has the DNA TGTGCCAGCAGTTACCATCCGAGCTCCTACAATGAGCAGTTCTTC.

The V call is TRBV18, the J call TRBJ2-2, with 8 bases fitting TRBD1. CDR3 length equals 16 residues. V trimming: 5 bases; J trimming: 1 base; junction bases outside the gene matches: 6. Germline V lookup: CDR1 KGHSH, CDR2 LQKENI. The CDR3 bases are TGTGCCAGCTCAACGGGACAGGTTTGGAACACCGGGGAGCTGTTTTTT. Translating it yields CASSTGQVWNTGELFF.

The chain couples TRBV4-3 to TRBJ1-2; TRBD1 might be the D (5 bases). The CDR3 has 15 residues. Trimming cost V 1 base and J 4 bases, with 13 bases left between them. CDR1 is LGHNA and CDR2 is YSLEER in the germline V gene. Written as DNA, the CDR3 is TGCGCCAGCAGCCAAGGTCCAGGGCTCTCCTATGGCTACACCTTC. It codes for CASSQGPGLSYGYTF.

V and J are TRBV28 and TRBJ1-1; 9 nucleotides agree with TRBD1. The CDR3 runs 15 residues. The germline V gene has CDR1 MDHEN and CDR2 SYDVKM. V trimming: 1 base; J trimming: 1 base; junction bases outside the gene matches: 1. CDR3 in amino acids: CASSLSDRGNTEAFF. The DNA for the CDR3 is TGTGCCAGCAGTTTATCGGACAGGGGGAACACTGAAGCTTTCTTT.

This rearrangement joins TRBV5-6 to TRBJ2-1, with D perhaps being TRBD1 or TRBD2 (5 bases each). Trimming cost V 7 bases and J 5 bases, with 16 bases left between them. This CDR3 comprises 14 residues. Germline CDR1 is SGHDT and CDR2 is YYEEEE. The CDR3 sequence is CASEDRDRNNEQFF. The CDR3 nucleotides are TGTGCCAGCGAAGACCGGGACCGTAACAATGAGCAGTTCTTC.

This chain joins TRBV19 and TRBJ1-1, with 7 bases matching TRBD1. Germline V gives CDR1 LNHDA, CDR2 SQIVND (reference sequence). This CDR3 comprises 17 residues. Germline trimming cut 2 bases from V and 1 base from J; bases unmatched to any gene: 10. The CDR3 sequence: CASSILAGGDSNTEAFF. The CDR3 region has the DNA TGTGCCAGTAGTATACTGGCAGGGGGGGACTCGAACACTGAAGCTTTCTTT.

The chain is built from TRBV29-1 and TRBJ1-4; possibly TRBD1 for D (5 bases). The V and J ends lost 7 bases and 17 bases respectively, with 20 bases between them. The CDR3 totals 11 residues. Germline-derived CDR1 and CDR2 are SQVTM and ANQGSEA. The CDR3 sequence is CSGGKGNFHFF. As DNA, the CDR3 is TGCAGCGGGGGGAAGGGAAACTTCCATTTTTTT.

The chain links TRBV10-2 to TRBJ1-2; D remains ambiguous. This CDR3 region has 14 residues. Germline values: CDR1 WSHSY, CDR2 SAAADI. V was shortened by 2 bases and J by 4 bases, with 11 bases between the two germline ends. The CDR3 DNA reads as TGCGCCAGCAGTGAGCTCGCGGGTCGCTATGGCTACACCTTC. It codes for CASSELAGRYGYTF.

V is TRBV3-1 (or the pseudogene TRBV3-2) and J is TRBJ1-2, with D hard to call. From germline, CDR1 is LGHDT and CDR2 YNNKEL (reference sequence). The ends were cut back, 4 bases at V and 3 bases at J, with 6 bases in the middle. CDR3 length: 12 residues. CDR3 DNA: TGTGCCAGCAGCCTGACGTACTATGGCTACACCTTC. As protein: CASSLTYYGYTF.